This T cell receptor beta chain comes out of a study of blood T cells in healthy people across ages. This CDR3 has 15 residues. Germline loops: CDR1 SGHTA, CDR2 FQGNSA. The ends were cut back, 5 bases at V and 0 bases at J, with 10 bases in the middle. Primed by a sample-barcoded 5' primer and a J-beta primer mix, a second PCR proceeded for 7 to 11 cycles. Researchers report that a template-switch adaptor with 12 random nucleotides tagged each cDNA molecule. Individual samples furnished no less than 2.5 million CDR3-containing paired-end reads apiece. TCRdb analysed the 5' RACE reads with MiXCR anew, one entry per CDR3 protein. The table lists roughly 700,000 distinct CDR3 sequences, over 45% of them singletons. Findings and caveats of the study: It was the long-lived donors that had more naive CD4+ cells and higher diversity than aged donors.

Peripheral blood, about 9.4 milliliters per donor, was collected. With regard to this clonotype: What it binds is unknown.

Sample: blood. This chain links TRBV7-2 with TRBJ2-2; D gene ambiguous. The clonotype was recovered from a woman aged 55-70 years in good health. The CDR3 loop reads CASSVGTPNTGELFF. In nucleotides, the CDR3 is TGTGCCAGCAGCGTAGGCACCCCGAACACCGGGGAGCTGTTTTTT.